This TCR beta chain was identified during a study of blood T cell repertoires in COVID-19. Study processing details: Estimation of nucleated cell counts relied on the amplification of reference gene primers. The table came from immunoSEQ multiplex PCR; TCRdb's copy has only in-frame clones and leaves some out. V and J calls and clone size are as listed in that table; D and trimming were resolved from the DNA. This sample yields approximately 77,000 clones, of which 80% are seen a single time; 4% to 6% belongs to the top ten. Germline assignment: CDR1 SGHNT and CDR2 YYREEE (reference sequence). The CDR3 has 14 amino acids. V lost 1 base and J 1 base, leaving 8 bases between the germline ends.

V and J are TRBV5-4 and TRBJ1-1; possible D gene TRBD1, 5 bases. The TCR originated in a woman aged 70-85 years with acute or convalescent COVID-19. Sequenced input: peripheral blood. The CDR3 DNA reads TGTGCCAGCAGCTTGACAGGAACGAACACTGAAGCTTTCTTT. It is translated as CASSLTGTNTEAFF.